The 19 T cell receptor beta chains below come from one sample, sequenced in a study of identifying expanded T cells in peripheral blood (dated by TCRdb to the late 2010s). Library preparation was by the immunoSEQ multiplex PCR assay. Imported from immuneACCESS, the table was reduced by TCRdb to in-frame sequences with V and J called. These copies leave out some clones; in studies compared against another copy, an unresolved V gene accounts for under half, and the cause of the remainder is not known. Across this sample there are some 99,000 clones, with about 87% seen only once. Of the sample, about 7.7% is held by the ten largest clones. Material for sequencing was blood. All receptors come from a person between 18 and 75 years old in good health.

This clone was detected only once. This chain connects TRBV18 to TRBJ1-1; 8 nucleotides match TRBD1. V shed 3 bases, J shed 3 bases, and the junction held 9 bases outside the gene matches. This CDR3 has 16 amino acids. CDR1 and CDR2 from the germline V gene are KGHSH and LQKENI. This CDR3 reads CASSPRDRGGDTEAFF. CDR3 DNA sequence: TGTGCCAGCTCACCCCGAGACAGGGGAGGCGACACTGAAGCTTTCTTT.

The rearrangement uses TRBV5-4 and TRBJ2-6; D possibly matches TRBD1 or TRBD2 (5 bases each). Germline V gives CDR1 SGHNT, CDR2 YYREEE (reference sequence). CDR3 length: 16 residues. V was shortened by 4 bases and J by 0 bases, with 11 bases between the two germline ends. CDR3 nucleotide sequence: TGTGCCAGCAGCGAGGGGCGGACCTCTGGGGCCAACGTCCTGACTTTC. Its protein product is CASSEGRTSGANVLTF.

The CDR3 DNA is TGTGCCAGTAGTACGGAAGCAACAGGGGATCGGGAGCAGTACTTC. The encoded protein is CASSTEATGDREQYF. This chain links TRBV19 with TRBJ2-7; TRBD1 matches at 7 bases. V was clipped by 4 bases and J by 7 bases; unmatched bases: 13. This CDR3 comprises 15 residues. Germline CDR1 LNHDA, CDR2 SQIVND (reference sequence).

The genes are TRBV30 and TRBJ1-6; D remains ambiguous. This CDR3 contains 14 residues. V was pared by 2 bases and J by 2 bases, with 7 bases between. Germline CDR1 and CDR2: GTSNPN and SVGIG (reference sequence). In nucleotides, the CDR3 is TGTGCCTGGAGTTCGGAAACCTATAATTCACCCCTCCACTTT. Translating gives CAWSSETYNSPLHF.

This clone appeared a few times. A read error may account for a junction end that differs from germline. The CDR3 nucleotides are TGTGCCATCAGTTACAGGGGCGAGCAGTACTTC. Amino acids: CAISYRGEQYF. The chain employs TRBV6-5 and TRBJ2-7; 7 bases align to TRBD1. This CDR3 has 11 amino acids. CDR1 is MNHEY, CDR2 SVGAGI, per germline.

The chain joins TRBV18 to TRBJ2-7; tentatively, D is TRBD2 (5 bases). CDR3 length equals 12 residues. Germline loops: CDR1 KGHSH, CDR2 LQKENI. The V end was cut by 4 bases, the J end by 2 bases, with 6 bases between. This chain's CDR3 is CASSRETYEQYF. In DNA, the CDR3 is TGTGCCAGCTCACGGGAGACCTACGAGCAGTACTTC.

This clone was found once. V and J are TRBV6-5 and TRBJ2-2, with 12 bases that match TRBD2. CDR3 length: 14 amino acids. Trimming took 8 bases from V and 6 from J; bases not matched to a gene: 4. Germline CDR1 is MNHEY and CDR2 is SVGAGI. The CDR3 DNA reads TGTGCCAGCTCAACTAGCGGGAGGCCCGGGGAGCTGTTTTTT. Translated, it gives CASSTSGRPGELFF.

This clone was counted a few times. V and J are TRBV7-8 and TRBJ1-1; D is unresolved. The CDR3 has 15 amino acids. Trimming cost V 1 base and J 1 base, with 10 bases left between them. The germline V gene has CDR1 SGHVS and CDR2 FQNEAQ. In DNA, the CDR3 is TGTGCCAGCAGCTTAGTTCGTACCGGGAACACTGAAGCTTTCTTT. Translated: CASSLVRTGNTEAFF.

This chain uses TRBV2 with TRBJ1-2, with D unresolved. The V gene lost 4 bases and the J gene lost 8 bases, with 23 bases spanning the gap. This CDR3 contains 16 residues. Germline V lookup: CDR1 SNHLY, CDR2 FYNNEI. The CDR3 loop reads CASSAPGDTASFGYTF. The DNA for the CDR3 is TGTGCCAGCAGTGCCCCGGGCGACACTGCGTCTTTCGGCTACACCTTC.

V and J are TRBV10-1 and TRBJ2-2; D remains ambiguous. The CDR3 consists of 14 residues. CDR1 is WNHNN, CDR2 SYGVQD, per germline (reference sequence). Trimming cost V 4 bases and J 7 bases, with 13 bases left between them. The CDR3, as DNA: TGCGCCAGCAGTGCGTGGGGTTTCGGCGGGGAGCTGTTTTTT. Its protein product is CASSAWGFGGELFF.

The chain joins TRBV6-1 to TRBJ1-4, with D unclear. CDR3 length: 13 residues. V shed 4 bases and J shed 0 bases, with 3 bases lying between them. Germline V gives CDR1 MNHNS, CDR2 SASEGT. The DNA of the CDR3 is TGTGCCAGCAGTGCTGCAACTAATGAAAAACTGTTTTTT. Protein sequence: CASSAATNEKLFF.

The CDR3 sequence is CASSFPLEPQHF. CDR3 in DNA: TGTGCCAGCAGCTTCCCCTTAGAGCCCCAGCATTTT. The V call is TRBV6-1, the J call TRBJ1-5, with unresolved D. Looked up from germline, CDR1 is MNHNS and CDR2 is SASEGT. The length of the CDR3 is 12 residues. V dropped 6 bases and J dropped 8 bases, with 11 bases sitting between them.

The genes are TRBV27 and TRBJ1-1; no clear D gene. Germline V gene sequence: CDR1 MNHEY, CDR2 SMNVEV (reference sequence). Trimming removed 3 bases at V and 3 bases at J, with 8 bases between. CDR3 size: 13 residues. The CDR3 spells CASSFRPHTEAFF. CDR3 coding DNA: TGTGCCAGCAGTTTTCGACCGCACACTGAAGCTTTCTTT.

The chain is built from TRBV6-1 and TRBJ2-2, with 9 bases matching TRBD1. V lost 6 bases and J lost 2; bases outside the gene matches: 4. Germline V gene sequence: CDR1 MNHNS, CDR2 SASEGT. CDR3 length equals 15 residues. The CDR3 here is CASRWTGVNTGELFF. The CDR3 region has the DNA TGTGCCAGCAGGTGGACAGGGGTAAACACCGGGGAGCTGTTTTTT.

The chain couples TRBV14 to TRBJ2-3; 9 nucleotides match TRBD2. CDR1 is SGHDN, CDR2 FVKESK, per germline. This CDR3 contains 16 residues. V dropped 2 bases and J dropped 4; count of bases not matched to a gene: 7. CDR3 sequence: CASSQYAGGGADTQYF. CDR3 coding DNA: TGTGCCAGCAGCCAATATGCGGGAGGGGGCGCAGATACGCAGTATTTT.

The chain combines TRBV4-2 with TRBJ2-5; D is possibly TRBD2 (6 bases). The CDR3 length is 16 residues. Trimming shortened V by 0 bases and J by 5 bases, and 16 bases separated the two germline ends. The germline gives CDR1 LGHNA, CDR2 YNFKEQ. The CDR3 DNA reads TGTGCCAGCAGCCAAGACGTAGCGGCCGACGGGGAGACCCAGTACTTC. This gives the protein CASSQDVAADGETQYF.

V is TRBV6-5 and J is TRBJ2-3; the D call may be TRBD1 or TRBD2 (8 bases each). This CDR3 comprises 15 residues. In germline, CDR1 is MNHEY, CDR2 SVGAGI. The V gene lost 2 bases and the J gene lost 7 bases, with 16 bases spanning the gap. The CDR3: CASSYTGGTGNTQYF. The CDR3 DNA follows: TGTGCCAGCAGTTACACGGGAGGGACAGGAAATACGCAGTATTTT.

This clone was detected only once. The chain recombines TRBV9 with TRBJ2-1, with 9 bases lining up with TRBD2. This CDR3 region has 16 residues. Germline loops: CDR1 SGDLS, CDR2 YYNGEE. V gave up 4 bases and J gave up 7 bases; unmatched junction bases: 12. CDR3 DNA: TGTGCCAGCAGCACTACTATCGGGACTAGCATAAATGAGCAGTTCTTC. It yields the protein CASSTTIGTSINEQFF. Filled out from reference TRBV9 and TRBJ2-1, the complete variable domain reads DSGVTQTPKHLITATGQRVTLRCSPRSGDLSVYWYQQSLDQGLQFLIQYYNGEERAKGNILERFSAQQFPDLHSELNLSSLELGDSALYFCASSTTIGTSINEQFFGPGTRLTVL.

This clone was detected once. The V and J genes are TRBV7-2 and TRBJ1-5, with 8 bases aligning to TRBD1. Looked up from germline, CDR1 is SGHTA and CDR2 is FQGNSA. The CDR3 extends over 15 amino acids. The V gene end was trimmed by 6 bases and the J gene end by 0 bases; junction bases not matched to a gene: 4. The CDR3 loop is CASSWTGISNQPQHF. The CDR3 nucleotides read TGTGCCAGCAGTTGGACAGGGATTAGCAATCAGCCCCAGCATTTT.